This TCR beta chain was recovered during a study of regulatory T cells in long-lasting Graves disease. The study's findings and limits: Patients with persistent disease shared some 3,000 public clonotypes, outpacing the approximately 950 shared by new patients.

Arm-PCR with iRepertoire HTBI primers amplified the CDR3 regions for these TCR beta libraries. One entry per CDR3 protein, called by TCRdb with MiXCR from the multiplex PCR reads. The sample has about 540,000 distinct CDR3 sequences; about 13% are singletons. This clonotype was counted ten times or more. The antigen is undetermined. Regarding time point: newly diagnosed GD, antithyroid drugs for less than 3 months. The TCR library was made from RNA that had been extracted from PBMCs in TRIzol. The CDR3 runs to 13 residues. V gave up 3 bases and J gave up 8 bases, with 14 bases separating them. CDR1 is SQVTM and CDR2 is ANQGSEA in the germline V gene. The sample was also linked to a second study, of T cells in Graves' hyperthyroidism and ophthalmopathy. From that study: The HTBI primer set was used in a first-round RT-PCR of the TCR CDR3.

The chain carries TRBV29-1 and TRBJ2-1; D uncertain. The material was peripheral blood mononuclear cells (PBMCs), obtained at new diagnosis, from a patient treated with antithyroid drugs. The source of this sequence is a man aged 25 to 40 with Graves disease. As DNA, the CDR3 is TGCAGCGTTGAGAGATCTGGCTTGTATGAGCAGTTCTTC. Translation gives CSVERSGLYEQFF.